The sequence of this TCR beta chain was determined in a study of T cell changes during pregnancy in multiple sclerosis. Germline CDR1 and CDR2: KGHSH and LQKENI. CDR3 length: 12 residues. V was clipped by 1 base and J by 11 bases, with 11 bases between them. The repertoire was sequenced with immunoSEQ multiplex PCR; TCRdb's copy has only in-frame clones and lacks some. The sample shows approximately 90,000 clones, around 91% of them seen only once. The source of this sequence is a female donor in good health, enrolled as a control in a pregnancy study. The rearrangement uses TRBV18 and TRBJ1-1; no clear D gene. The input for sequencing was peripheral blood, taken after pregnancy. Here the CDR3 reads CASSPRRDLAFF. In DNA, the CDR3 is TGTGCCAGCTCACCACGGAGGGATTTGGCTTTCTTT. Full variable domain (rest looked up from reference TRBV18 and TRBJ1-1): NAGVMQNPRHLVRRRGQEARLRCSPMKGHSHVYWYRQLPEEGLKFMVYLQKENIIDESGMPKERFSAEFPKEGPSILRIQQVVRGDSAAYFCASSPRRDLAFFGQGTRLTVV.